This T cell receptor beta chain was obtained from a study of shared clonotypes between healthy human individuals. Germline loops: CDR1 MDHEN, CDR2 SYDVKM. Trimming cost V 4 bases and J 7 bases; bases outside gene matches: 10. CDR3 length: 15 residues. Profiling relied on immunoSEQ multiplex PCR, and the TCRdb table lists in-frame clones only, not all of them. The sample includes about 95,000 clones, under 70% of them seen just once. A few counts support this clone. V and J are TRBV28 and TRBJ2-5, with 9 bases matching TRBD2. This receptor was taken from a young man in good health. The sample comprised memory CD8+ T cells sorted from blood. Subset specified: CD45RO+ cells pooled with CCR7-negative TemRA cells. The CDR3 nucleotides read TGTGCCAGCAGTTCCCGGACTAGCGTCGCAGGGACCCAGTACTTC. Translating gives CASSSRTSVAGTQYF.